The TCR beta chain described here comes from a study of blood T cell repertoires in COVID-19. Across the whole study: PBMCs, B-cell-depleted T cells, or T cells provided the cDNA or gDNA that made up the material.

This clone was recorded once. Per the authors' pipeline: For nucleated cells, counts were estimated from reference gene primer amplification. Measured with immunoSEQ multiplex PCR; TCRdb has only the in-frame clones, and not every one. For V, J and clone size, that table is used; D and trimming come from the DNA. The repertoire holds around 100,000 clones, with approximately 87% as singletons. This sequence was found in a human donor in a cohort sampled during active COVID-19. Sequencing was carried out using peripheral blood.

The CDR3 loop reads CASSSPGQGGDEQFF. DNA for the CDR3: TGTGCCAGCAGCTCCCCGGGACAGGGAGGAGATGAGCAGTTCTTC. The chain combines TRBV5-8 with TRBJ2-1; 9 nucleotides line up with TRBD1. Germline loops: CDR1 SGHTS, CDR2 YDEGEE. After removal of 3 bases from V and 8 bases from J, the junction contained 9 bases not matched to a gene. The CDR3 covers 15 residues.